The 20 T cell receptor beta chains given below trace back to one sample, sequenced in a study of Ad26.COV2.S vaccination and SARS-CoV-2 variants. Clones were sequenced by immunoSEQ multiplex PCR, and TCRdb holds only the in-frame ones, with some missing. The table includes 400,000 to 450,000 clones, 90% detected once. Treatment here: some 20 received Ad26.COV2.S at low or high dose, single or two shots; several received placebo; per-sample allocation not given. Sampling happened 63 days after the first vaccine or placebo injection. The sample was peripheral blood, taken in a trial of Ad26.COV2.S vaccine versus placebo. These receptors all come from a person between 18 and 59 years old who received the Ad26.COV2.S COVID-19 vaccine or a placebo.

The chain carries TRBV7-8 and TRBJ1-1, with TRBD1 matching over 7 bases. This CDR3 spans 18 amino acids. V dropped 1 base and J dropped 0; count of bases not matched to a gene: 11. Germline CDR1 SGHVS, CDR2 FQNEAQ. The CDR3 coding sequence is TGTGCCAGCAGCTTAGATACAGGGGAGTATACGATGAACACTGAAGCTTTCTTT. Amino acids: CASSLDTGEYTMNTEAFF. The full variable domain, its missing parts supplied by reference TRBV7-8 and TRBJ1-1, is GAGVSQSPRYKVAKRGQDVALRCDPISGHVSLFWYQQALGQGPEFLTYFQNEAQLDKSGLPSDRFFAERPEGSVSTLKIQRTQQEDSAVYLCASSLDTGEYTMNTEAFFGQGTRLTVV.

The chain combines TRBV6-1 with TRBJ2-1, with unresolved D. The length of the CDR3 is 14 residues. The V and J ends lost 3 bases and 6 bases respectively, with 12 bases between them. Germline CDR1 reads MNHNS; CDR2 reads SASEGT. CDR3 residues: CASSDGPGINEQFF. The CDR3 nucleotides are TGTGCCAGCAGTGATGGGCCCGGCATCAATGAGCAGTTCTTC.

This clone has just one count. The chain is built from TRBV30 and TRBJ1-5, with 8 bases that match TRBD1. The V segment lost 2 bases and the J segment 6 bases; nucleotides outside the gene matches: 6. CDR1 GTSNPN and CDR2 SVGIG come from the germline V gene (reference sequence). This CDR3 is built from 14 residues. The DNA for the CDR3 is TGTGCCTGGAGTTTTACAGGGGGAGGTCAGCCCCAGCATTTT. Its protein is CAWSFTGGGQPQHF. The full variable domain, in which reference TRBV30 and TRBJ1-5 provide the parts outside the CDR3, is SQTIHQWPATLVQPVGSPLSLECTVEGTSNPNLYWYRQAAGRGLQLLFYSVGIGQISSEVPQNLSASRPQDRQFILSSKKLLLSDSGFYLCAWSFTGGGQPQHFGDGTRLSIL.

J is TRBJ2-5 and V is TRBV10-3; D not resolved. Trimming stripped 8 bases from V and 3 bases from J, with 25 bases between. The CDR3 loop spans 17 amino acids. CDR1 ENHRY and CDR2 SYGVKD come from the germline V gene. For the CDR3, the DNA is TGTGCCATCGCTGCCCCTGTAACGGGTGGTCTTGAAGAGACCCAGTACTTC. Translating gives CAIAAPVTGGLEETQYF.

The V gene is TRBV7-3, the J gene TRBJ2-2; D gene ambiguous. The V gene's germline CDR1 is SGHTA and CDR2 FQGTGA. The CDR3 covers 12 residues. Trimming shortened V by 4 bases and J by 6 bases, and 6 bases separated the two germline ends. CDR3 nucleotides: TGTGCCAGCAGCTCCCAAGCCGGGGAGCTGTTTTTT. Its translation: CASSSQAGELFF. Full variable domain (remainder filled in from reference TRBV7-3 and TRBJ2-2): GAGVSQTPSNKVTEKGKYVELRCDPISGHTALYWYRQSLGQGPEFLIYFQGTGAADDSGLPNDRFFAVRPEGSVSTLKIQRTERGDSAVYLCASSSQAGELFFGEGSRLTVL.

The chain links TRBV21-1 to TRBJ1-2. TRBV21-1 is assigned pseudogene status. This CDR3 is 11 amino acids long. The CDR3 DNA reads TGTGCCAGCAGCAAAGGGGGTGGCTACACCTTC. This encodes CASSKGGGYTF.

To note about this clone: In the same sample, other DNA sequences code for this CDR3. The rearrangement joins TRBV5-1 to TRBJ2-5; no reliable D call. The CDR3 runs to 11 residues. The V gene's germline CDR1 is SGHRS and CDR2 YFSETQ. V lost 1 base, J lost 5 bases, and 3 bases lay in between. CDR3: CASSLRETQYF. The CDR3 bases are TGCGCCAGCAGCTTGAGGGAGACCCAGTACTTC.

This chain links TRBV5-6 with TRBJ1-2; D is unclear. Germline loops: CDR1 SGHDT, CDR2 YYEEEE. The CDR3 has 13 amino acids. The V and J ends lost 2 bases and 2 bases respectively, with 7 bases between them. CDR3 nucleotide sequence: TGTGCCAGCAGCTTTACCGGAAACTATGGCTACACCTTC. Translated, it gives CASSFTGNYGYTF. Full variable domain (remainder filled in from reference TRBV5-6 and TRBJ1-2): DAGVTQSPTHLIKTRGQQVTLRCSPKSGHDTVSWYQQALGQGPQFIFQYYEEEERQRGNFPDRFSGHQFPNYSSELNVNALLLGDSALYLCASSFTGNYGYTFGSGTRLTVV.

The chain recombines TRBV19 with TRBJ2-3, with TRBD1 identical over 7 bases. The CDR3 length is 14 residues. Germline CDR1 LNHDA, CDR2 SQIVND (reference sequence). The ends lost 8 bases at V and 3 bases at J; junction bases unmatched: 8. The CDR3, as DNA: TGTGCCAGTGGGGCCCCGGGACAGACAGATACGCAGTATTTT. This translates into CASGAPGQTDTQYF. The full variable domain, completed using reference TRBV19 and TRBJ2-3, is DGGITQSPKYLFRKEGQNVTLSCEQNLNHDAMYWYRQDPGQGLRLIYYSQIVNDFQKGDIAEGYSVSREKKESFPLTVTSAQKNPTAFYLCASGAPGQTDTQYFGPGTRLTVL.

This chain uses TRBV6-5 with TRBJ2-2, with unresolved D. CDR3 length equals 15 residues. Germline lookup yields CDR1 MNHEY and CDR2 SVGAGI. The V end lost 6 bases, the J end lost 0 bases, and 11 bases lay between the germline ends. CDR3 amino acids: CASRPGITNTGELFF. CDR3 in DNA: TGTGCCAGCAGGCCTGGGATTACGAACACCGGGGAGCTGTTTTTT.

The chain couples TRBV15 to TRBJ2-3, with D perhaps TRBD1 or TRBD2 (5 bases each). V was pared by 0 bases and J by 1 base, with 8 bases between. Germline values: CDR1 LNHNV, CDR2 YYDKDF (reference sequence). CDR3 size: 15 residues. The CDR3 nucleotides are TGTGCCACCAGCAGAGAGGGACGTGGCACAGATACGCAGTATTTT. This codes for CATSREGRGTDTQYF.

The chain is built from TRBV7-3 and TRBJ2-1; 10 nucleotides match TRBD2. This CDR3 spans 14 amino acids. The V segment lost 5 bases and the J segment 8 bases; nucleotides outside the gene matches: 6. CDR1 is SGHTA and CDR2 is FQGTGA in the germline V gene. CDR3 sequence reads: CASSASGSSYEQFF. The CDR3 DNA reads TGTGCCAGCAGCGCTAGCGGGAGTTCGTATGAGCAGTTCTTC. Drawing the rest from reference TRBV7-3 and TRBJ2-1, the complete variable domain is GAGVSQTPSNKVTEKGKYVELRCDPISGHTALYWYRQSLGQGPEFLIYFQGTGAADDSGLPNDRFFAVRPEGSVSTLKIQRTERGDSAVYLCASSASGSSYEQFFGPGTRLTVL.

The chain uses TRBV11-2 and TRBJ2-5; D remains ambiguous. Germline CDR1 is SGHAT and CDR2 is FQNNGV. CDR3 length: 13 amino acids. V was pared by 2 bases and J by 3 bases, with 7 bases between. CDR3 coding DNA: TGTGCCAGCAGCTTATCTGGGAAAGAGACCCAGTACTTC. Protein: CASSLSGKETQYF.

The chain joins TRBV28 to TRBJ1-2, with 7 bases that match TRBD1. Germline CDR1 reads MDHEN; CDR2 reads SYDVKM. The CDR3 extends over 15 amino acids. Losses at the gene ends were 5 bases for V and 4 bases for J; bases not matched to a gene: 10. The CDR3 region is CASSPKRGRGYGYTF. Written as DNA, the CDR3 is TGTGCCAGCAGTCCCAAGAGGGGGCGAGGCTATGGCTACACCTTC.

This clone has more than one count but fewer than ten. The chain employs TRBV4-3 and TRBJ1-2; 8 bases line up with TRBD1. The CDR3 runs 13 residues. V shed 4 bases, J shed 4 bases, and the junction held 2 bases outside the gene matches. CDR1 is LGHNA and CDR2 is YSLEER in the germline V gene. CDR3 in amino acids: CASSPTGGYGYTF. The CDR3 region has the DNA TGCGCCAGCAGCCCAACAGGGGGCTATGGCTACACCTTC.

The J gene is TRBJ2-3, the V gene TRBV19; D possibly corresponds to TRBD1 (6 bases). The CDR3 loop spans 16 amino acids. Germline V gives CDR1 LNHDA, CDR2 SQIVND (reference sequence). The V end lost 6 bases, the J end lost 2 bases, and 18 bases lay between the germline ends. The CDR3: CASRASQGGFTDTQYF. The CDR3 bases are TGTGCCAGTAGGGCCTCACAGGGTGGTTTCACAGATACGCAGTATTTT.

Points on this clone: Other nucleotide sequences from this sample produce the same CDR3. This chain links TRBV20-1 with TRBJ1-1; D remains ambiguous. The CDR3 runs to 11 residues. V lost 3 bases, J lost 0 bases, and 2 bases lay in between. The germline V gene encodes CDR1 DFQATT and CDR2 SNEGSKA (reference sequence). This CDR3 is CSARLNTEAFF. The CDR3 DNA reads TGCAGTGCTAGGTTGAACACTGAAGCTTTCTTT.

The J gene is TRBJ1-3, the V gene TRBV6-2 or TRBV6-3, with unresolved D. Trimming took off 0 bases at V and 6 bases at J, with 12 bases between the two ends. The CDR3 has 15 residues. CDR1 is MNHEY, CDR2 SVGEGT, per germline. The CDR3 bases are TGTGCCAGCAGTTACTCGATTGTGGATACAAACACCATATATTTT. Protein product: CASSYSIVDTNTIYF.

The gene calls are TRBV7-9 and TRBJ1-5, with TRBD1 identical over 9 bases. This CDR3 spans 15 amino acids. From germline, CDR1 is SEHNR and CDR2 FQNEAQ (reference sequence). V shed 6 bases, J shed 4 bases, and the junction held 7 bases outside the gene matches. Here the CDR3 reads CASSSGTGRNQPQHF. For the CDR3, the DNA is TGTGCCAGCAGTTCCGGGACAGGGCGTAATCAGCCCCAGCATTTT.

In its sample, this clone was seen once. The chain is built from TRBV18 and TRBJ2-7; D is undetermined. Germline CDR1 reads KGHSH; CDR2 reads LQKENI. CDR3 size: 12 residues. The V and J ends lost 4 bases and 6 bases respectively, with 10 bases between them. CDR3 amino acids: CASSLPIGEQYF. In nucleotides, the CDR3 is TGTGCCAGCTCACTACCAATCGGCGAGCAGTACTTC.